This T cell receptor beta chain emerged from a study of identifying expanded T cells in peripheral blood. V shed 1 base, J shed 4 bases, and the junction held 8 bases outside the gene matches. Per the germline V gene, CDR1 is SGHRS and CDR2 is YFSETQ. The CDR3 extends over 16 amino acids. Study-level results: Differentially abundant clones: about 1.2 between replicates, 16.4 at roughly 2 weeks, roughly 18 at four.

About this clone itself: Its antigen is not known.

Collection occurred without any documented infections or immune events in donors. Clones were sequenced by immunoSEQ multiplex PCR, and TCRdb holds only the in-frame ones, with some missing. This table has about 52,000 clones, 82% appearing once. Material for sequencing was blood. The TCR comes from a person between 18 and 75 years old in good health. V and J are TRBV5-1 and TRBJ2-1; 7 bases line up with TRBD1. CDR3: CASSLLRDRGYNEQFF. CDR3 sequence (DNA): TGCGCCAGCAGCTTGCTCCGGGACAGAGGTTACAATGAGCAGTTCTTC.